This TCR beta chain was sequenced for a study of T cells after yellow fever vaccination. Study in general: When fractions had low cell numbers, they were prepared with SMART-Seq v4 Ultra Low Input.

Template switching by 5'RACE produced TCR cDNA, adding a universal primer site and UMIs. TCRdb fed the 5' RACE reads into MiXCR, producing one record per CDR3 protein. Among over 250,000 distinct CDR3 sequences listed, roughly 5.2% were seen once. To note about this clonotype: Its antigen remains unidentified.

With 1 base removed from V and 0 bases from J, the gap between germline ends came to 16 bases. Germline V gene lookup returns CDR1 MGHRA and CDR2 YSYEKL. The CDR3 is 18 residues long. Study-level points and caveats: Contaminants from the bulk population, in the form of abundant clonotypes, could be found in FACS-sorted repertoires. The CD4 compartment and the CD8 compartment contained a small share of clonotypes in common.

The chain has TRBV4-1 and TRBJ2-1; D is perhaps TRBD2 (6 bases). The sample in question was CD4+ T cells sorted from PBMCs, obtained on the day of the yellow fever booster vaccination. The sequence was obtained from a man younger than 30 who received the YFV17D yellow fever vaccine. The CDR3 loop is CASSQANLVGSSYNEQFF. As DNA, the CDR3 is TGCGCCAGCAGCCAAGCCAATCTGGTCGGGAGCTCCTACAATGAGCAGTTCTTC.